This T cell receptor gamma chain came from a study of γδ T cells in repeated Plasmodium falciparum infection. Study-level information: Donors had four controlled P. falciparum NF54 infections over about 640 days.

The ends lost 4 bases at V and 3 bases at J; junction bases unmatched: 15. The CDR3 totals 16 residues. Germline V gene data show CDR1 as EGSTGY and CDR2 as YDSYTSSV. TCRdb re-identified clones in the multiplex PCR reads via CATT. The data contain 11,000 to 15,000 gamma-chain clones, roughly 1.7% of them singletons. Gammadelta T cells were flow-sorted from PBMC into Vgamma9/Vdelta2+ and Vdelta2-negative populations for bulk analysis. Sequencing input: gamma-delta T cells from blood. The TCR was taken from a pool of human donors (malaria-infected and uninfected, not separated). V is TRGV4 and J is TRGJ1 or TRGJ2. TCRdb gives no J gene; it was assigned here by matching the DNA to germline. The CDR3 sequence: CATWDEGLGTYYKKLF. CDR3 DNA sequence: TGTGCCACCTGGGACGAGGGACTGGGGACTTATTATAAGAAACTCTTT.